This T cell receptor beta chain was captured in a study of cytomegalovirus exposure and HLA in healthy donors. Per the germline V gene, CDR1 is MNHNS and CDR2 is SASEGT. This CDR3 region has 15 residues. V shed 0 bases and J 3 bases; nucleotides not matched to a gene: 2. This clone has a single count. Its matching antigen is unknown. Findings and limits, study-wide: Donors belonging to an Asian-associated ancestry cluster reportedly showed fewer N-insertions in productive TCRs than the roughly 700-donor mean, according to what a later analysis found. A few chains tied to CMV proved CMV antigen-specific in vitro. The study carried out a later analysis of TCR beta sequences. It associated around 17,000 of them with specific HLA alleles at a false discovery rate of 0.05.

The PCR ran on 60 Vbeta and 13 Jbeta primers. Sequencing was performed with immunoSEQ multiplex PCR; in TCRdb, only in-frame clones are kept and a portion is missing. This sample carries 150,000 to 180,000 clones, approximately 74% of them seen once, and the ten largest clones take approximately 2.8%. The V call is TRBV6-1, the J call TRBJ2-1; TRBD2 aligns across 7 bases. The sample was PBMCs. The TCR was taken from a man younger than 30 in good health and CMV-seronegative. The CDR3, as DNA: TGTGCCAGCAGTGAAGCAAGCGGGGTCTACAATGAGCAGTTCTTC. This gives the protein CASSEASGVYNEQFF.